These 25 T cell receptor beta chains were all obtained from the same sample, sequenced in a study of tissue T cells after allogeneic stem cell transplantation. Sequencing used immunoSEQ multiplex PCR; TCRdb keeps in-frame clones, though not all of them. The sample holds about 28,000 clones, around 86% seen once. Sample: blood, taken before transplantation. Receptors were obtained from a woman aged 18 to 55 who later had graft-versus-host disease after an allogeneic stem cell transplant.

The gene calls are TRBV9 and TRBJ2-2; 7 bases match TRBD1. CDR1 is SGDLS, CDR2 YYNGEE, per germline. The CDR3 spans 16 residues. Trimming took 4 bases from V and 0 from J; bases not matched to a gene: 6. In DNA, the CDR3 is TGTGCCAGCAGCACAGGACAGGTCTCGAACACCGGGGAGCTGTTTTTT. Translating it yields CASSTGQVSNTGELFF. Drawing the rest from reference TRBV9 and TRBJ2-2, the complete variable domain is DSGVTQTPKHLITATGQRVTLRCSPRSGDLSVYWYQQSLDQGLQFLIQYYNGEERAKGNILERFSAQQFPDLHSELNLSSLELGDSALYFCASSTGQVSNTGELFFGEGSRLTVL.

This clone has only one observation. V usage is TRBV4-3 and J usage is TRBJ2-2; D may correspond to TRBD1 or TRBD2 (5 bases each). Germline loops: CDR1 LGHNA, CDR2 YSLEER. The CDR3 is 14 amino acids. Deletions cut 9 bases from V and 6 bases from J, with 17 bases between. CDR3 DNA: TGCGCCAGGGGGTGGGACGGGATCGCCGGGGAGCTGTTTTTT. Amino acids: CARGWDGIAGELFF.

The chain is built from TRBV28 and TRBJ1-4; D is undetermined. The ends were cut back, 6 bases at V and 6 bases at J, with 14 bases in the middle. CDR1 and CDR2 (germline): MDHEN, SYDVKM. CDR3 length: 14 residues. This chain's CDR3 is CASSPLRAYEKLFF. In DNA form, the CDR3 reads TGTGCCAGCAGCCCCCTGAGGGCTTATGAAAAACTGTTTTTT.

The CDR3 is CASSPTLWTGPPSTDTQYF. The CDR3 DNA follows: TGTGCCAGCAGTCCGACCCTTTGGACAGGTCCACCTAGCACAGATACGCAGTATTTT. The chain carries TRBV28 and TRBJ2-3, with TRBD1 identical over 7 bases. CDR1 and CDR2 (germline): MDHEN, SYDVKM. This CDR3 has 19 amino acids. The J segment lost 0 bases and the V segment lost 5 bases, leaving 17 bases of the junction unmatched.

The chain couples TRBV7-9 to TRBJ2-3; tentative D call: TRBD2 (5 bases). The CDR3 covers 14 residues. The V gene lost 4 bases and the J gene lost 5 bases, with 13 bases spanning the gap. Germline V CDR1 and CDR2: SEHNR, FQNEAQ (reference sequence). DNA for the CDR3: TGTGCCAGCAGCTCTAGGCTTCGGGGAGATACGCAGTATTTT. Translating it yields CASSSRLRGDTQYF. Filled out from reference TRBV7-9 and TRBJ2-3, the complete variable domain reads DTGVSQNPRHKITKRGQNVTFRCDPISEHNRLYWYRQTLGQGPEFLTYFQNEAQLEKSRLLSDRFSAERPKGSFSTLEIQRTEQGDSAMYLCASSSRLRGDTQYFGPGTRLTVL.

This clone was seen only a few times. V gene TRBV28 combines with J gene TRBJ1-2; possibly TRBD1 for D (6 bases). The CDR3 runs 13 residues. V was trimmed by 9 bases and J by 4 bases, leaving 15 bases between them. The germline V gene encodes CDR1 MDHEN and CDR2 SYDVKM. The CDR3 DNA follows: TGTGCCAGTTCCCGGACAGCAACCTATGGCTACACCTTC. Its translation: CASSRTATYGYTF.

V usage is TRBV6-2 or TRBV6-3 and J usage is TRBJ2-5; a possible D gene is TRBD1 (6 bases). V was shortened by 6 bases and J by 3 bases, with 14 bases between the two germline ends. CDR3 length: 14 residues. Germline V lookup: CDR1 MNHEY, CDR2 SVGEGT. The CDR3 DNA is TGTGCCAGCAGCGTAACAGGGTATAAAGAGACCCAGTACTTC. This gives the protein CASSVTGYKETQYF.

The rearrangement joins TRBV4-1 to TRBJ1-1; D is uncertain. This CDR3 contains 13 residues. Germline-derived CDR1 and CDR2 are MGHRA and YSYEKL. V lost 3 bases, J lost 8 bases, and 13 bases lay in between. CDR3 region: CASSQIAAAEAFF. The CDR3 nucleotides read TGCGCCAGCAGCCAGATAGCGGCAGCAGAAGCTTTCTTT.

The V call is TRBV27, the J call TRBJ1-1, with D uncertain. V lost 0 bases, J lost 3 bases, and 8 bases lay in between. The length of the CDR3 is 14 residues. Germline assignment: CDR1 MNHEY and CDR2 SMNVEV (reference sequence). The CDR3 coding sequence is TGTGCCAGCAGTTTATCACCCGGGGACACTGAAGCTTTCTTT. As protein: CASSLSPGDTEAFF.

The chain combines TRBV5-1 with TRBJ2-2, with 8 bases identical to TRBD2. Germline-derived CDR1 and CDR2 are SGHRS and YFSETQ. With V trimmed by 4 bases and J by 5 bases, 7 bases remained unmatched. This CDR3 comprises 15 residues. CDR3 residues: CASSPGLGITGELFF. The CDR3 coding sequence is TGCGCCAGCAGCCCGGGACTAGGAATAACCGGGGAGCTGTTTTTT.

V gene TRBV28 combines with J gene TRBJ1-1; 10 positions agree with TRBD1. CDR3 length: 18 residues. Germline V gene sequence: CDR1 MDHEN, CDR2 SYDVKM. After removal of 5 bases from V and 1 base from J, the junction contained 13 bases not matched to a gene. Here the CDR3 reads CASSPMALRDRGNTEAFF. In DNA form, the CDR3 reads TGTGCCAGCAGTCCTATGGCGCTAAGGGACAGGGGGAACACTGAAGCTTTCTTT.

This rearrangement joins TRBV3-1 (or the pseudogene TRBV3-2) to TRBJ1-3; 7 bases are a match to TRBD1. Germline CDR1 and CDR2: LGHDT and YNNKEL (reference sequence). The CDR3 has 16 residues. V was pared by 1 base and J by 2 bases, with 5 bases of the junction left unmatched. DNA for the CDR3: TGTGCCAGCAGCCAAGGGCTAGGGGGCACTGGAAACACCATATATTTT. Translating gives CASSQGLGGTGNTIYF.

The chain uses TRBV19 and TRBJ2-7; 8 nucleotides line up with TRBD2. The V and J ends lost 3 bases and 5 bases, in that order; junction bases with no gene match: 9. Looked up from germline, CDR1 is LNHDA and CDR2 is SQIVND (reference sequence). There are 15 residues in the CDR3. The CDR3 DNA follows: TGTGCCAGTAGTATCTTTTCGGGGGGGATCCACGAGCAGTACTTC. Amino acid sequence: CASSIFSGGIHEQYF.

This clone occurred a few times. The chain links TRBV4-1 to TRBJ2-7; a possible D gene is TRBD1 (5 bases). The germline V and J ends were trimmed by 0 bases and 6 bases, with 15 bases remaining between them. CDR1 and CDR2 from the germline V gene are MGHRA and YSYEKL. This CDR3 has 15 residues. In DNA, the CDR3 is TGCGCCAGCAGCCAAGATGGGGCCGGGTCAGGCGAGCAGTACTTC. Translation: CASSQDGAGSGEQYF.

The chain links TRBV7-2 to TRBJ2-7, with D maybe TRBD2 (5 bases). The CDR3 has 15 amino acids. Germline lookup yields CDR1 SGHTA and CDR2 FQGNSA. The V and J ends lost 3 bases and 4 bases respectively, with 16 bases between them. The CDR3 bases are TGTGCCAGCAGCTTGGGCCCCGGGGTCCAGTACGAGCAGTACTTC. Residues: CASSLGPGVQYEQYF.

The CDR3 DNA follows: TGTGCCAGCAGGCGCCAGAGGGGGACAGGGGGCGTTGGCTATGGCTACACCTTC. As protein: CASRRQRGTGGVGYGYTF. This rearrangement joins TRBV7-8 to TRBJ1-2; 12 bases fit TRBD1. J lost 4 bases, V lost 6 bases, and 15 bases had no gene match. The CDR3 loop spans 18 amino acids. Germline CDR1 reads SGHVS; CDR2 reads FQNEAQ.

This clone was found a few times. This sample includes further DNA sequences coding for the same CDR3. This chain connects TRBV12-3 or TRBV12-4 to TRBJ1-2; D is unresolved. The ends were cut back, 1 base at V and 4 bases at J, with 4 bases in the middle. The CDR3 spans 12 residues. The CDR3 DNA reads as TGTGCCAGCAGTTTAGAGGGCTATGGCTACACCTTC. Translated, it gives CASSLEGYGYTF.

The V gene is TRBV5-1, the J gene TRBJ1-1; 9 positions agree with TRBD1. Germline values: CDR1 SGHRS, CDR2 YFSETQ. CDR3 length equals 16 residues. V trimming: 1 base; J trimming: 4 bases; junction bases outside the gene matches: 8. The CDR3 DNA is TGCGCCAGCAGCTTGACCGGACAGGGGATTGGCACTGAAGCTTTCTTT. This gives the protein CASSLTGQGIGTEAFF.

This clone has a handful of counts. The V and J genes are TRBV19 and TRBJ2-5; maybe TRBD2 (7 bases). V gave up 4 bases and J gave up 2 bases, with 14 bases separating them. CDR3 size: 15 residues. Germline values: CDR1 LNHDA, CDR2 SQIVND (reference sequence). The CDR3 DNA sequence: TGTGCCAGTAGTAAGGGGGGTAGCGGGCAAGAGACCCAGTACTTC. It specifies CASSKGGSGQETQYF.

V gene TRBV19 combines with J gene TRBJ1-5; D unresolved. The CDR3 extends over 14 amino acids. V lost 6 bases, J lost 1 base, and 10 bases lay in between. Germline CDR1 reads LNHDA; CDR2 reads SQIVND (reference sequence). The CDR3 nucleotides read TGTGCCAGTAGCACAATAGGGAGCAATCAGCCCCAGCATTTT. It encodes CASSTIGSNQPQHF.

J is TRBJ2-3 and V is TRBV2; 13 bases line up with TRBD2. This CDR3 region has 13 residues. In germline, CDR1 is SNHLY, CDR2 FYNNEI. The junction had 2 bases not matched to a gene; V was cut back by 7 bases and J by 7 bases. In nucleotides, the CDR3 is TGTGCCAGCAAGGGACTAGCGGGATATACGCAGTATTTT. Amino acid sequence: CASKGLAGYTQYF.

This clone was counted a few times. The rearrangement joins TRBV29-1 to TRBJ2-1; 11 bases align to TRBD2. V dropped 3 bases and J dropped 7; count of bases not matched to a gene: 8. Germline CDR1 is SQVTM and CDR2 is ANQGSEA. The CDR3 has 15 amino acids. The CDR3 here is CSVDPTSGSWNEQFF. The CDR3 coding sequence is TGCAGCGTTGACCCTACTAGCGGGAGTTGGAATGAGCAGTTCTTC.

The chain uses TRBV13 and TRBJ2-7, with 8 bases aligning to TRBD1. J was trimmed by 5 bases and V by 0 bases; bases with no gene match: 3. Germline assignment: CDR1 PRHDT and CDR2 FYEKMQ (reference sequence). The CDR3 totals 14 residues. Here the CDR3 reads CASSLGRGRNEQYF. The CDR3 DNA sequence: TGTGCCAGCAGCTTAGGCAGGGGGCGCAACGAGCAGTACTTC.

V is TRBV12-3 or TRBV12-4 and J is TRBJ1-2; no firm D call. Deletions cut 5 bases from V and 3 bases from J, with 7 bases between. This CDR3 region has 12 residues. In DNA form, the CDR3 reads TGTGCCAGCAGTGGCAGGTACTATGGCTACACCTTC. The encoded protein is CASSGRYYGYTF.

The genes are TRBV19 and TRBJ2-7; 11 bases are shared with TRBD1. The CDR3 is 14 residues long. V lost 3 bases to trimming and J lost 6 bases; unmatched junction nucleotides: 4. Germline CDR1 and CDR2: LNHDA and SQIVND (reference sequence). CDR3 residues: CASSIMGTGGEQYF. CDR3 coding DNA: TGTGCCAGTAGTATTATGGGGACAGGGGGCGAGCAGTACTTC.